This TCR beta chain originates from a study of cytomegalovirus exposure and HLA in healthy donors. As concerns this clone: The antigen is unknown.

General study findings and limits: Cytomegalovirus-associated status was assigned to approximately 160 TCR beta chains. Through in vitro validation, three CMV-associated chains were shown to be specific for CMV antigens.

The data were produced by immunoSEQ multiplex PCR, yet TCRdb's version contains in-frame clones alone and is incomplete. Counted here are 250,000 to 300,000 clones, nearly 90% occurring once; the ten biggest clones make up roughly 0.4%. CDR3 size: 15 residues. J was trimmed by 6 bases and V by 5 bases; bases with no gene match: 8. Germline V gene lookup returns CDR1 MNHEY and CDR2 SVGAGI. This receptor was identified in a woman between 18 and 30 years old in good health and CMV-seronegative. What was sequenced was PBMCs. The chain joins TRBV6-5 to TRBJ2-1; 9 positions agree with TRBD1. This CDR3 reads CASSHGTGQSNEQFF. As DNA, the CDR3 is TGTGCCAGCAGTCACGGGACAGGGCAGAGCAATGAGCAGTTCTTC.